This T cell receptor beta chain was obtained from a study of cytomegalovirus exposure and HLA in healthy donors listed by TCRdb under 2017. Context from the whole study: In an earlier analysis of approximately 640 of the donors, 276 Gb of sequence data and about 110 million unique TCR beta sequences from about 180 million T cells were reported. Approximately 310 gigabases of sequencing data and tens of millions of unique TCR sequences were included in an early release covering over 600 HLA-typed donors. Among the approximately 400 genotyped donors, under 90% belonged to the genetic ancestry cluster associated with self-reported Caucasian donors. The aim of the study was to test whether cataloging public T cell receptors could identify signatures of past pathogen exposure. The T cell repertoires of several hundred subjects were profiled by immunosequencing and related to cytomegalovirus serostatus. Along with the roughly 670-subject first cohort, a separate validation cohort of over a hundred different subjects was used. To predict cytomegalovirus infection status, the study combined high-throughput TCR immunosequencing, statistical association of individual TCRs with disease status, and machine learning. In a later analysis, previously published TCR beta repertoires from 550 to 750 donors were re-analyzed and high-resolution HLA genotyping was added so that TCR occurrence patterns could be studied. Rather than drawing on any new phenotypic data, the later analysis identified candidate immune exposures from TCR beta sequences and the way those sequences occurred across donors. An earlier analysis of roughly 580 of the donors used high-throughput TCR beta sequencing to judge whether each TCR beta V gene segment behaved as functional or pseudogenic. Donor age, sex, ethnicity and CMV serostatus were collected together with the repertoire data. A later genetic analysis used genome-wide SNP genotypes for about 55% of the 666 donors, treating that subset as a discovery cohort. Every repertoire in the discovery cohort had been generated on one and the same sequencing platform. HLA typing included class I and class II loci at four-digit resolution. The number of typed donors differed by locus: about 620-630 for A, B, C, DRB1 and DQB1; about 520 for DQA1; fewer than 610 for DPA1; and some 430 for DPB1. A handful of DR-DQ haplotypes were handled as single units for association and clustering because linkage in the cohort was strong. Among about 370 genotyped donors of the cohort, an average of roughly 230,000 unique TCR beta nucleotide sequences was sequenced per donor, of which about 19% were non-productive.

As regards this clone: There is no known antigen for this receptor. Base-call qualities are not available, and no considerably larger clone is one nucleotide away.

In total, approximately 690 healthy bone marrow donors made up the cohort. At the time of sampling, every cohort member was nominally healthy, though immune exposures that went unrecorded were likely present. The donor tested CMV seronegative, placing the donor among the 300 to 400 seronegative members of the cohort. A peripheral blood sample was provided by each donor, and peripheral blood mononuclear cells were used for TCR beta sequencing. The Qiagen DNeasy Blood Extraction Kit was used to extract genomic DNA from the blood cell samples. The library was obtained by the immunoSEQ multiplex PCR assay. For the multiplex PCR, a mixture combining 60 forward primers for TCR Vbeta segments and 13 reverse primers for TCR Jbeta segments was used. The CDR3 region of rearranged TCR beta genes was amplified from genomic DNA with a multiplex PCR assay. On the Illumina HiSeq System, the amplified TCR beta libraries were sequenced as 87-base-pair reads. The original methods were these. In a later analysis, some 80 million unique TCR beta chains were counted across the 666 repertoires, and roughly 9.9 million of these chains were shared by at least two donors. To remove PCR and sequencing errors, raw reads were error-corrected and collapsed into unique sequences using a nearest-neighbor algorithm that merged closely related sequences. V, D and J gene segments were assigned by aligning CDR3 sequences to IMGT reference sequences. For a sequence to be retained, at least a six-nucleotide match to both a V gene segment and a J gene segment was required. A rearrangement was called productive if the CDR3 had no stop codons and remained in frame with V and J, and every other rearrangement was called non-productive. Following IMGT convention, CDR3 was defined as the stretch from the second conserved V-encoded cysteine to the conserved J-encoded phenylalanine. The earlier analysis of 500 to 650 of the donors excluded any sequence lacking an unambiguous match to a single V gene segment. In an earlier analysis of 587 of the donors, V segments were called functional above 56.7% productive rearrangements and were called segregating when the between-donor standard deviation exceeded 5%. To diagnose cytomegalovirus status from the catalog of TCR beta chain sequences, a statistical classification framework was built. In a later analysis, V and J genes were assigned by comparing TCR nucleotide sequences against IMGT/GENE-DB human TR gene sequences. A later analysis assigned CDR3 sequences and most-parsimonious VDJ recombination scenarios with the TCRdist pipeline. A later analysis defined each TCR beta chain by its CDR3 amino acid sequence plus V-gene family, and excluded reads lacking a unique V-gene family. To address suspected cross-contamination and a sequencing artifact, a later analysis removed over 500 highly shared, low-generation-probability nucleotide sequences. In a later analysis, a clonal expansion index was calculated for each public chain from normalized within-repertoire ranks of inferred template counts. In a later analysis, generation probabilities were computed with a VDJ recombination model fitted to out-of-frame rearrangements, and the resulting probabilities were checked against IGoR. In a later analysis, hypergeometric tests were used to score TCR-TCR, TCR-HLA and TCR-CMV co-occurrence, with a repertoire-size bias correction applied to TCR pairs. A later analysis estimated false discovery rates by permuting HLA or CMV assignments 20 times. In a later analysis, co-occurring TCRs were grouped using DBSCAN, with TCRdist sequence similarity added in when clustering inside HLA-allele-positive subsets. Co-occurrence clustering excluded repertoires with fewer than 30,000 or more than 120,000 public chains, plus five with anomalous nucleotide sharing. TCRdb's version of the immuneACCESS table is confined to in-frame rearrangements and falls short of the full clone set. An unresolved V gene accounts for under half of the shortfall where checked; the remainder is of unknown origin. V, J and clone size are those of that table, while D and trimming were read from the DNA. This sample lists more than 85,000 clones; roughly three quarters were detected once. The ten largest clones represent roughly 5% of the sample.

The germline V gene supplies CDR1 SQVTM and CDR2 ANQGSEA. Trimming removed 5 bases from V and 6 bases from J; the gene matches leave 12 bases unexplained. Measured from the cysteine to the phenylalanine, the CDR3 is 16 residues long. Only the CDR3 part of the read is kept: 48 bases, read in frame from the first base. The study at large found these results: In vitro tests confirmed that three of the cytomegalovirus-associated TCR beta chains recognize cytomegalovirus antigens. A further reported finding was that TCR beta sequences accurately predicted the HLA-A and HLA-B alleles for most subjects in the first cohort. In a later analysis, TCR association rates were found to vary across HLA loci, with the most associated TCRs seen for DRB1 alleles and the fewest for HLA-C alleles. The study listed 164 TCR beta chains as associated with cytomegalovirus. According to a later analysis, most CMV-associated TCR beta chains appeared to be HLA-restricted, and the HLA associations seemed to be driven largely by CMV exposure. Cytomegalovirus status was reported to be diagnosed by the classifier with high specificity and sensitivity in both the original and validation cohorts. In a later genetic analysis, fewer N-insertions in productive TCRs were reported among donors in an Asian-associated ancestry cluster than the roughly 710-donor mean. Only TCR beta chains were sequenced in this cohort, and the absence of alpha or paired-chain data limited detectable features. Correlated functional status among segregating V segments might reflect linkage disequilibrium, but an unknown experimental factor could not be ruled out. For the cohort, immune exposure information was limited to CMV serostatus. A cluster of highly shared sequence variants was judged likely to represent a technical artifact of the sequencing pipeline. According to a later analysis, parvovirus B19, influenza, CMV and Epstein-Barr virus appeared linked to several top co-occurrence clusters. Some IMGT-functional V segments, including TRBV6-2 and TRBV6-3, could not be distinguished by the 87-base-pair reads and were therefore excluded. A later analysis found that HLA-associated TCR beta chains were more clonally expanded and had lower generation probabilities than equally common non-associated chains. According to the authors, the approach could potentially be generalized to other disease states and immunological phenotypes. Strong co-occurrence of HLA alleles, especially DR and DQ, made assigning TCR associations to individual alleles difficult. At a false discovery rate of 0.05, a later analysis linked 16,951 TCR beta sequences to specific HLA alleles. Roughly 15 rarely observed V segments, including chromosome 9 orphons, were excluded from the earlier analysis of just under 600 of the donors because counts were too low. Because HLA typing was missing for some donors at each locus, association tests included only the typed subset. An association between a missense DCLRE1C variant and V-gene and J-gene trimming of TCR beta chains was found in a later genetic analysis and replicated in an independent cohort. Broadly in line with IMGT annotations, most TCR beta V segments showed up in productive rearrangements about 87% or about 30% of the time in an earlier analysis of several hundred of the donors. Roughly uniform sequencing depth across donors was assumed in presence/absence analyses, although this assumption may not hold. Across donors, most TCR sequences were observed very rarely, whereas some public TCRs were present in many individuals.

The source is a male donor in good health and CMV-seronegative. The sample taken for sequencing was PBMCs. The receptor chain draws on TRBV29-1 and TRBJ2-5; the central 13 bases match TRBD2. For the CDR3, the sequence is CSVYWTSGSGSQTQYF. The DNA sequence reads TGCAGCGTTTACTGGACTAGCGGGAGTGGATCGCAGACCCAGTACTTC.